The 12 T cell receptor beta chains below come from one sample, sequenced in a study of cytomegalovirus exposure and HLA in healthy donors (dated by TCRdb to the late 2010s). Libraries were made using the immunoSEQ multiplex PCR assay. For the multiplex PCR, a mixture combining 60 forward primers for TCR Vbeta segments and 13 reverse primers for TCR Jbeta segments was used. Sourced from immuneACCESS, this table was stored by TCRdb with only in-frame sequences that have V and J called. A share of the clones is absent; for the studies checked, an unresolved V gene accounts for under half, and the remainder has no known explanation. The sample table holds about 140,000 clones, of which about 78% were seen once. The ten biggest clones cover under 4.5% of the sample. The sample taken for sequencing was PBMCs. Every receptor here comes from a man aged 18 to 30 in good health and CMV-seronegative.

This clone has a single count. As DNA, the CDR3 is TGTGCCAGCAGGGGACAGGGTCCAAACATTCAGTACTTC. This sequence encodes CASRGQGPNIQYF. This chain joins TRBV7-9 and TRBJ2-4; TRBD1 agrees at 9 bases. V lost 6 bases, J lost 6 bases, and 3 bases stayed unmatched. Germline lookup yields CDR1 SEHNR and CDR2 FQNEAQ (reference sequence). CDR3 length: 13 amino acids.

This clone has only a few counts. The CDR3 is CASSSASGGRSYNEQFF. The CDR3 DNA reads as TGTGCCAGCAGCTCCGCTAGCGGGGGGCGCAGCTACAATGAGCAGTTCTTC. The chain couples TRBV7-6 to TRBJ2-1; TRBD2 aligns across 11 bases. After removal of 4 bases from V and 3 bases from J, the junction contained 8 bases not matched to a gene. Germline V lookup: CDR1 SGHVS, CDR2 FNYEAQ. The length of the CDR3 is 17 residues.

This clone came up a few times. J is TRBJ2-1 and V is TRBV5-4; TRBD1 matches 10 bases. The germline gives CDR1 SGHNT, CDR2 YYREEE (reference sequence). The CDR3 runs to 16 residues. Trimming removed 0 bases from V and 6 bases from J; junction bases left unmatched: 6. CDR3 sequence: CASSLGGDRGFNEQFF. CDR3 DNA: TGTGCCAGCAGCTTGGGTGGGGACAGGGGTTTCAATGAGCAGTTCTTC.

The V call is TRBV15, the J call TRBJ1-5; D gene ambiguous. CDR1 and CDR2 from the germline V gene are LNHNV and YYDKDF (reference sequence). The CDR3 is made up of 15 amino acids. The V end was cut by 2 bases, the J end by 2 bases, with 10 bases between. CDR3 sequence: CATSRPGEGNQPQHF. The CDR3 nucleotides read TGTGCCACCAGCAGACCCGGGGAAGGCAATCAGCCCCAGCATTTT.

The chain has TRBV27 and TRBJ2-1; possibly TRBD1 for D (6 bases). Germline V gives CDR1 MNHEY, CDR2 SMNVEV (reference sequence). V was trimmed by 3 bases and J by 8 bases, leaving 14 bases between them. This CDR3 comprises 14 residues. The CDR3 loop reads CASSFRGNGDEQFF. CDR3 DNA: TGTGCCAGCAGTTTTAGGGGGAATGGGGATGAGCAGTTCTTC.

CDR3 protein: CASSQGETGRSQDYFYEQYF. DNA for the CDR3: TGCGCCAGCAGCCAAGGGGAGACAGGGAGATCACAGGACTACTTCTACGAGCAGTACTTC. The rearrangement joins TRBV4-1 to TRBJ2-7, with D perhaps matching TRBD1 (7 bases). The CDR3 spans 20 residues. Germline V gives CDR1 MGHRA, CDR2 YSYEKL. V was pared by 1 base and J by 3 bases, with 28 bases between.

The CDR3 DNA reads TGCGCCAGCAGCTCGAAAGGAGCGGGTCCAACCGGGGCCTACGAGCAGTACTTC. Translating it yields CASSSKGAGPTGAYEQYF. The chain carries TRBV5-1 and TRBJ2-7; D may be TRBD2 (6 bases). The V gene lost 3 bases and the J gene lost 2 bases, with 24 bases spanning the gap. Germline assignment: CDR1 SGHRS and CDR2 YFSETQ. The CDR3 runs to 18 residues.

This clone was counted a single time. V usage is TRBV30 and J usage is TRBJ2-3; 9 nucleotides agree with TRBD2. Germline CDR1 is GTSNPN and CDR2 is SVGIG (reference sequence). This CDR3 is built from 13 residues. The V and J ends lost 3 bases and 8 bases, in that order; junction bases with no gene match: 6. CDR3 sequence reads: CAWRLAGGRTQYF. In nucleotides, the CDR3 is TGTGCCTGGAGACTCGCGGGAGGGCGTACGCAGTATTTT. Together with reference TRBV30 and TRBJ2-3, the CDR3 gives the full variable domain: SQTIHQWPATLVQPVGSPLSLECTVEGTSNPNLYWYRQAAGRGLQLLFYSVGIGQISSEVPQNLSASRPQDRQFILSSKKLLLSDSGFYLCAWRLAGGRTQYFGPGTRLTVL.

The chain links TRBV7-2 to TRBJ1-3, with D unresolved. This CDR3 contains 16 residues. V was trimmed by 1 base and J by 0 bases, leaving 10 bases between them. Germline values: CDR1 SGHTA, CDR2 FQGNSA. The DNA of the CDR3 is TGTGCCAGCAGCTTAGTACGGGGAGTCTCTGGAAACACCATATATTTT. It is translated as CASSLVRGVSGNTIYF. The full variable domain, in which reference TRBV7-2 and TRBJ1-3 provide the parts outside the CDR3, is GAGVSQSPSNKVTEKGKDVELRCDPISGHTALYWYRQSLGQGLEFLIYFQGNSAPDKSGLPSDRFSAERTGGSVSTLTIQRTQQEDSAVYLCASSLVRGVSGNTIYFGEGSWLTVV.

The J gene is TRBJ2-3, the V gene TRBV6-5; no clear D gene. Trimming took off 8 bases at V and 3 bases at J, with 15 bases between the two ends. Germline V lookup: CDR1 MNHEY, CDR2 SVGAGI. This CDR3 comprises 14 residues. The CDR3 region has the DNA TGTGCCAGCGCCGTTGGCAGGCAAACAGATACGCAGTATTTT. Amino acids: CASAVGRQTDTQYF.

This clone was recorded once. The chain is built from TRBV6-5 and TRBJ1-5; 11 bases match TRBD1. This CDR3 is 15 amino acids long. Germline V CDR1 and CDR2: MNHEY, SVGAGI. The V and J ends lost 4 bases and 5 bases, in that order; junction bases with no gene match: 4. CDR3 nucleotide sequence: TGTGCCAGCAGTTCGGACAGGGGGCTCCATCAGCCCCAGCATTTT. This translates into CASSSDRGLHQPQHF.

V and J are TRBV10-2 and TRBJ2-5, with a possible D match to TRBD2 (6 bases). This CDR3 is built from 13 residues. V was pared by 0 bases and J by 10 bases, with 12 bases between. Germline V CDR1 and CDR2: WSHSY, SAAADI. The chain's CDR3 is CASSESGGVIQYF. CDR3 nucleotides: TGCGCCAGCAGTGAGTCGGGGGGAGTGATCCAGTACTTC.